Here is one TCR beta chain with its context. What it binds is unknown. The donors, all of them Caucasian adults, lived in Nashville, Tennessee. These data belong to a study of shared clonotypes between healthy human individuals. Study-wide results and caveats: Genetic and exposure-history diversity was limited by the few donors.

Germline values: CDR1 WSHSY, CDR2 SAAADI. The trim removed 5 bases at V and 7 bases at J, leaving 9 bases unmatched. There are 14 residues in the CDR3. Profiled with immunoSEQ multiplex PCR; TCRdb holds only in-frame clones, not every one. The data show 550,000 to 700,000 clones, around three quarters seen once. The source of this sequence is a woman in her thirties in good health. V gene TRBV10-2 combines with J gene TRBJ2-7; 9 nucleotides match TRBD2. Sequencing was done on a sample of memory CD4+ T cells sorted from blood. Described subset: CD45RA-negative fraction. CDR3: CASSFAGGPGEQYF. As DNA, the CDR3 is TGCGCCAGCAGTTTTGCGGGAGGGCCTGGGGAGCAGTACTTC.